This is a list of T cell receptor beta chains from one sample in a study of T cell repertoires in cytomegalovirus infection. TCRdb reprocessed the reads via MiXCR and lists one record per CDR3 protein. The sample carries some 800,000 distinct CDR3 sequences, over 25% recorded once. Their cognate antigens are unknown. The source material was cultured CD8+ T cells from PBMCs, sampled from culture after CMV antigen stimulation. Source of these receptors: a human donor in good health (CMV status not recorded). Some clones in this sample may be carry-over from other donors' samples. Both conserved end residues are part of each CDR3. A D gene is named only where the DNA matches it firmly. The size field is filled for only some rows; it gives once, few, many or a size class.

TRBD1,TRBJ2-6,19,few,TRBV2,CASSDADRGLFSGANVLTF,TGTGCCAGCAGTGATGCGGACAGGGGGCTATTCTCTGGGGCCAACGTCCTGACTTTC
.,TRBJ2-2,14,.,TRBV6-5,CASSFRRGSGELFF,TGTGCCAGCAGTTTCAGAAGGGGGTCGGGGGAGCTGTTTTTT
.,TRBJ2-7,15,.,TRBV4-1,CASSQDHGGPYEQYF,TGCGCCAGCAGCCAAGACCACGGGGGGCCCTACGAGCAGTACTTC
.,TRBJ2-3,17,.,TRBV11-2,CASSSGDWRDYTDTQYF,TGTGCCAGCAGTTCGGGGGACTGGAGAGATTACACAGATACGCAGTATTTT
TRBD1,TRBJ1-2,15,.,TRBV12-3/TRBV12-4,CASSQTGGGNYGYTF,TGTGCCAGCAGTCAAACAGGGGGAGGTAACTATGGCTACACCTTC
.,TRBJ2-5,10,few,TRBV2,CASSERAGYF,TGTGCCAGCAGTGAAAGGGCAGGGTACTTC
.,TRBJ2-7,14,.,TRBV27,CASSQGPYSLEQYF,TGTGCCAGCAGTCAGGGCCCTTACTCTCTCGAGCAGTACTTC
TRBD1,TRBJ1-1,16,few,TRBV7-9,CASSLKGQGSRAEAFF,TGTGCCAGCAGCTTAAAGGGACAGGGGTCGAGGGCTGAAGCTTTCTTT
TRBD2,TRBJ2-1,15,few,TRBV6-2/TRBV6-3,CASLAGGLGRWEQFF,TGTGCCAGCCTGGCGGGGGGCCTAGGTCGCTGGGAGCAGTTCTTC
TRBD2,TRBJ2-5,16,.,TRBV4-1,CASSQRASGGQETQYF,TGCGCCAGCAGCCAGAGAGCTAGCGGGGGACAAGAGACCCAGTACTTC
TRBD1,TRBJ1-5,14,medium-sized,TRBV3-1,CASSTGDSNQPQHF,TGTGCCAGTAGTACAGGGGATAGCAATCAGCCCCAGCATTTT
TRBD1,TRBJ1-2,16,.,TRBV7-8,CASSLAYEGQNYGYTF,TGTGCCAGCAGCTTAGCGTACGAGGGACAGAACTATGGCTACACCTTC
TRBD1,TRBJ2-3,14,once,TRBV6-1,CASWGQAGTDMQYF,TGTGCCAGCTGGGGACAGGCAGGCACAGATATGCAGTATTTT
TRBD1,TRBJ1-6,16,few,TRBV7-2,CASSPPGQRLNSPLHF,TGTGCCAGCAGCCCCCCGGGACAGAGACTTAATTCACCCCTCCACTTT
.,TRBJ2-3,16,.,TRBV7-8,CASSSGRGPRTDTQYF,TGTGCCAGCAGCTCCGGGAGGGGGCCTCGCACAGATACGCAGTATTTT
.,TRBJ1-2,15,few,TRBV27,CASSLRAGGRYGYTF,TGTGCCAGCAGTCTCCGGGCGGGGGGTCGGTATGGCTACACCTTC